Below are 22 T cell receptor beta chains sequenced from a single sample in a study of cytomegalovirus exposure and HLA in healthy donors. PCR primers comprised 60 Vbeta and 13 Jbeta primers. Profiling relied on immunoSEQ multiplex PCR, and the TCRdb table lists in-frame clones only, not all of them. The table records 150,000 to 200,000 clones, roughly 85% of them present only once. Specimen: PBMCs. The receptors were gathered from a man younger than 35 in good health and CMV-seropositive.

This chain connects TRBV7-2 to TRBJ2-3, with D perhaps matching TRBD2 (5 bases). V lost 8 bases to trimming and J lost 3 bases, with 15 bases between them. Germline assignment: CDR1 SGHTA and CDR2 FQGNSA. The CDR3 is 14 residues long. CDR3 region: CASFRAELTDTQYF. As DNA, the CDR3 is TGTGCCAGCTTCCGAGCGGAGCTAACAGATACGCAGTATTTT. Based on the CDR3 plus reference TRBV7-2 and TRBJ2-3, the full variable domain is GAGVSQSPSNKVTEKGKDVELRCDPISGHTALYWYRQSLGQGLEFLIYFQGNSAPDKSGLPSDRFSAERTGGSVSTLTIQRTQQEDSAVYLCASFRAELTDTQYFGPGTRLTVL.

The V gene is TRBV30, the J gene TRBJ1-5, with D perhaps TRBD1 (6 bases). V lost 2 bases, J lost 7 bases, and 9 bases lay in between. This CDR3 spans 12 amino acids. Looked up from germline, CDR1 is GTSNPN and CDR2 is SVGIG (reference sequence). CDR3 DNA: TGTGCCTGGAGTCCCAGGGGACAGCCCCAGCATTTT. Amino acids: CAWSPRGQPQHF.

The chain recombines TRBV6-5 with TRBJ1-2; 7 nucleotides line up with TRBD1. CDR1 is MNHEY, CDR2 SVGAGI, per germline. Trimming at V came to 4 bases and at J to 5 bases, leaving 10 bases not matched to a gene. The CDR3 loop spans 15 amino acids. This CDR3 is CASSSKTGVRYGYTF. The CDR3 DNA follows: TGTGCCAGCAGTTCAAAAACAGGGGTACGATATGGCTACACCTTC.

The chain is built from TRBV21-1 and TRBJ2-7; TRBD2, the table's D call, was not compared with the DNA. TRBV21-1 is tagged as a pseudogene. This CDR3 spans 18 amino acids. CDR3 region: CASSIFPGLRRDFYEQYF. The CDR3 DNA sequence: TGTGCCAGCAGCATTTTCCCGGGTTTGAGGCGCGATTTTTACGAGCAGTACTTC.

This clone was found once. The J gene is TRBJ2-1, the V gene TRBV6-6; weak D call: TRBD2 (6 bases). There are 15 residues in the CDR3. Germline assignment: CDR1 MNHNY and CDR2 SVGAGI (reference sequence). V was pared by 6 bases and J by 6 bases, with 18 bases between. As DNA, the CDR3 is TGTGCCAGCAGCCAAAATAGCGGAGCCCTCAATGAGCAGTTCTTC. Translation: CASSQNSGALNEQFF.

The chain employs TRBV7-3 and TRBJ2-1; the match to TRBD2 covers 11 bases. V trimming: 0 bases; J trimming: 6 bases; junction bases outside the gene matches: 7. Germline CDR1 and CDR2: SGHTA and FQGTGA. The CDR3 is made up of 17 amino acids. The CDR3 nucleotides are TGTGCCAGCAGCTTAACCCACACTAGCGGGGGAGTCAATGAGCAGTTCTTC. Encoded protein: CASSLTHTSGGVNEQFF.

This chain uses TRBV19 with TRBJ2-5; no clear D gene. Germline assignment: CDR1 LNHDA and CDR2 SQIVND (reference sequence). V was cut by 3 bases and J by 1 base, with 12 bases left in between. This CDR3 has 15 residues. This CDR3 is CASSISQNSQETQYF. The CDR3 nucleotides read TGTGCCAGTAGTATCTCGCAGAATTCCCAAGAGACCCAGTACTTC.

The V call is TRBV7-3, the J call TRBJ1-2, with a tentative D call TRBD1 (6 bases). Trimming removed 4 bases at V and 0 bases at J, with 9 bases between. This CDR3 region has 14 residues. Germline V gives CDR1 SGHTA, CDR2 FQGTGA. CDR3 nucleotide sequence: TGTGCCAGCAGCTCCGGACAGCCTAACTATGGCTACACCTTC. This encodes CASSSGQPNYGYTF.

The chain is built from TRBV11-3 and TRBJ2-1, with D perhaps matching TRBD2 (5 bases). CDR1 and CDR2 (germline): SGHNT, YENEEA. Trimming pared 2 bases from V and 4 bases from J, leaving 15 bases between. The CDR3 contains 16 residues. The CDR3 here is CASSLTYRGSYNEQFF. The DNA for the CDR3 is TGTGCCAGCAGCTTAACTTATCGGGGATCATACAATGAGCAGTTCTTC.

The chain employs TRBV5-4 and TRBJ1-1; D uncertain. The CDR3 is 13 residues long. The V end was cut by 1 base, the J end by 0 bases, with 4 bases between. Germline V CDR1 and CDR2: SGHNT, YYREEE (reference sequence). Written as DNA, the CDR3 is TGTGCCAGCAGCTTGCAGATGAACACTGAAGCTTTCTTT. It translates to CASSLQMNTEAFF.

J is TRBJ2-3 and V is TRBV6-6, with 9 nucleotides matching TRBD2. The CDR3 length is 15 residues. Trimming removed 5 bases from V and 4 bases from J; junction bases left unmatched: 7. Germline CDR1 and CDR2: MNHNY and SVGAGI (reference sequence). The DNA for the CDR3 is TGTGCCAGCAGTCGTCAGACTAGCGGCGCAGATACGCAGTATTTT. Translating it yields CASSRQTSGADTQYF.

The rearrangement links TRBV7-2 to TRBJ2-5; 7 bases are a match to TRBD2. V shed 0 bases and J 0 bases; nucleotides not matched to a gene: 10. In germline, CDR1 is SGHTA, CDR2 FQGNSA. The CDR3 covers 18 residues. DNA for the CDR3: TGTGCCAGCAGCTTAGCCCTCTTAGGAGCGGGATACCAAGAGACCCAGTACTTC. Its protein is CASSLALLGAGYQETQYF.

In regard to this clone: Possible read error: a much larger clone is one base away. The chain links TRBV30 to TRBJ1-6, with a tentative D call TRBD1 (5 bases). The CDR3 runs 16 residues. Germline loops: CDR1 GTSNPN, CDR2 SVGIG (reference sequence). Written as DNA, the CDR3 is TGTGCCTGGAGGGTGACAGCGCACTCCTATAATTCACCCCTCCTCTTT. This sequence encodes CAWRVTAHSYNSPLLF.

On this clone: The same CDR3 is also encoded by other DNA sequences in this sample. This CDR3 reads CASSLEAGNYGYTF. The CDR3 DNA reads TGTGCCAGCAGCTTAGAAGCAGGGAACTATGGCTACACCTTC. The rearrangement links TRBV7-2 to TRBJ1-2, with D possibly TRBD1 on 5 matching bases. Germline CDR1 is SGHTA and CDR2 is FQGNSA. The CDR3 runs 14 residues. The germline V and J ends were trimmed by 1 base and 2 bases, with 8 bases remaining between them.

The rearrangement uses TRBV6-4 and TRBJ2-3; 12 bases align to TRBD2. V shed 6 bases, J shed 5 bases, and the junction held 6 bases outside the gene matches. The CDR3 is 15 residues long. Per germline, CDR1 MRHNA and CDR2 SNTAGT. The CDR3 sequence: CASSVGLAGRDTQYF. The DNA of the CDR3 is TGTGCCAGCAGCGTAGGACTAGCGGGGAGAGATACGCAGTATTTT.

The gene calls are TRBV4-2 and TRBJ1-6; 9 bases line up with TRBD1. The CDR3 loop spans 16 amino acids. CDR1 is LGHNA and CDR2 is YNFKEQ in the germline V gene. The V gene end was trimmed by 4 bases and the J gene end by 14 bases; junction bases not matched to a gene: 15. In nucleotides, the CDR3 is TGTGCCAGCAGCCCAGAGCTGGGACAGGGTGCTGGGGCCCTCCACTTT. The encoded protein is CASSPELGQGAGALHF.

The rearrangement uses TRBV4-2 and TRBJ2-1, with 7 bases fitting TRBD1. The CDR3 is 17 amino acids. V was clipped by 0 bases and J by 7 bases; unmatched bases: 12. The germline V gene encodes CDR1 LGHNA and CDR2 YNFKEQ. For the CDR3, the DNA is TGTGCCAGCAGCCAAGATTTGTCCCGTGTCAGGGGGAATGAGCAGTTCTTC. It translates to CASSQDLSRVRGNEQFF.

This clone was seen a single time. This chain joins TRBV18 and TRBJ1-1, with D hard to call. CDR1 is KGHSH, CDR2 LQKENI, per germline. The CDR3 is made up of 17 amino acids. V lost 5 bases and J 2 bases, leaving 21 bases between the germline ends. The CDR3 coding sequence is TGTGCCAGCTCAGTCAGTCCGGCCTGGCAGGCAAACACTGAAGCTTTCTTT. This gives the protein CASSVSPAWQANTEAFF.

CDR3 sequence reads: CASSQVQGALNEQYF. The CDR3 DNA follows: TGCGCCAGCAGCCAAGTTCAGGGGGCTCTCAACGAGCAGTACTTC. This chain uses TRBV4-1 with TRBJ2-7; TRBD1 agrees at 8 bases. From germline, CDR1 is MGHRA and CDR2 YSYEKL. Trimming cost V 1 base and J 5 bases; bases outside gene matches: 7. The CDR3 is 15 amino acids.

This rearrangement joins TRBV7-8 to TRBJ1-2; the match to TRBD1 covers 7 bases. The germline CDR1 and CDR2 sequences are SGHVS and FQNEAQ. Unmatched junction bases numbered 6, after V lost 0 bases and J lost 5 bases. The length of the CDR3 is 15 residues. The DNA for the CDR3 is TGTGCCAGCAGCTTAGCCCGGGACAGAGTATATGGCTACACCTTC. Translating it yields CASSLARDRVYGYTF.

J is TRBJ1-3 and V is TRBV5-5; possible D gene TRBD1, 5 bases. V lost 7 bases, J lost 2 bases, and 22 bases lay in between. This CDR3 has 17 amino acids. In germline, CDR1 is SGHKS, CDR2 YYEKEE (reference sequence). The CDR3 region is CASAVTFAGGAGNTIYF. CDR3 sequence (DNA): TGTGCCAGCGCAGTCACCTTTGCTGGAGGGGCTGGAAACACCATATATTTT.

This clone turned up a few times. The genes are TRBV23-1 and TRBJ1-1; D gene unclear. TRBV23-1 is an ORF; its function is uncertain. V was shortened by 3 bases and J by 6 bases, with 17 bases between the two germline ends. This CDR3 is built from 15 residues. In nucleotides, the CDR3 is TGCGCCAGCAGTCACATAGAGACAAACGGTGCTGAAGCTTTCTTT. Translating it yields CASSHIETNGAEAFF.